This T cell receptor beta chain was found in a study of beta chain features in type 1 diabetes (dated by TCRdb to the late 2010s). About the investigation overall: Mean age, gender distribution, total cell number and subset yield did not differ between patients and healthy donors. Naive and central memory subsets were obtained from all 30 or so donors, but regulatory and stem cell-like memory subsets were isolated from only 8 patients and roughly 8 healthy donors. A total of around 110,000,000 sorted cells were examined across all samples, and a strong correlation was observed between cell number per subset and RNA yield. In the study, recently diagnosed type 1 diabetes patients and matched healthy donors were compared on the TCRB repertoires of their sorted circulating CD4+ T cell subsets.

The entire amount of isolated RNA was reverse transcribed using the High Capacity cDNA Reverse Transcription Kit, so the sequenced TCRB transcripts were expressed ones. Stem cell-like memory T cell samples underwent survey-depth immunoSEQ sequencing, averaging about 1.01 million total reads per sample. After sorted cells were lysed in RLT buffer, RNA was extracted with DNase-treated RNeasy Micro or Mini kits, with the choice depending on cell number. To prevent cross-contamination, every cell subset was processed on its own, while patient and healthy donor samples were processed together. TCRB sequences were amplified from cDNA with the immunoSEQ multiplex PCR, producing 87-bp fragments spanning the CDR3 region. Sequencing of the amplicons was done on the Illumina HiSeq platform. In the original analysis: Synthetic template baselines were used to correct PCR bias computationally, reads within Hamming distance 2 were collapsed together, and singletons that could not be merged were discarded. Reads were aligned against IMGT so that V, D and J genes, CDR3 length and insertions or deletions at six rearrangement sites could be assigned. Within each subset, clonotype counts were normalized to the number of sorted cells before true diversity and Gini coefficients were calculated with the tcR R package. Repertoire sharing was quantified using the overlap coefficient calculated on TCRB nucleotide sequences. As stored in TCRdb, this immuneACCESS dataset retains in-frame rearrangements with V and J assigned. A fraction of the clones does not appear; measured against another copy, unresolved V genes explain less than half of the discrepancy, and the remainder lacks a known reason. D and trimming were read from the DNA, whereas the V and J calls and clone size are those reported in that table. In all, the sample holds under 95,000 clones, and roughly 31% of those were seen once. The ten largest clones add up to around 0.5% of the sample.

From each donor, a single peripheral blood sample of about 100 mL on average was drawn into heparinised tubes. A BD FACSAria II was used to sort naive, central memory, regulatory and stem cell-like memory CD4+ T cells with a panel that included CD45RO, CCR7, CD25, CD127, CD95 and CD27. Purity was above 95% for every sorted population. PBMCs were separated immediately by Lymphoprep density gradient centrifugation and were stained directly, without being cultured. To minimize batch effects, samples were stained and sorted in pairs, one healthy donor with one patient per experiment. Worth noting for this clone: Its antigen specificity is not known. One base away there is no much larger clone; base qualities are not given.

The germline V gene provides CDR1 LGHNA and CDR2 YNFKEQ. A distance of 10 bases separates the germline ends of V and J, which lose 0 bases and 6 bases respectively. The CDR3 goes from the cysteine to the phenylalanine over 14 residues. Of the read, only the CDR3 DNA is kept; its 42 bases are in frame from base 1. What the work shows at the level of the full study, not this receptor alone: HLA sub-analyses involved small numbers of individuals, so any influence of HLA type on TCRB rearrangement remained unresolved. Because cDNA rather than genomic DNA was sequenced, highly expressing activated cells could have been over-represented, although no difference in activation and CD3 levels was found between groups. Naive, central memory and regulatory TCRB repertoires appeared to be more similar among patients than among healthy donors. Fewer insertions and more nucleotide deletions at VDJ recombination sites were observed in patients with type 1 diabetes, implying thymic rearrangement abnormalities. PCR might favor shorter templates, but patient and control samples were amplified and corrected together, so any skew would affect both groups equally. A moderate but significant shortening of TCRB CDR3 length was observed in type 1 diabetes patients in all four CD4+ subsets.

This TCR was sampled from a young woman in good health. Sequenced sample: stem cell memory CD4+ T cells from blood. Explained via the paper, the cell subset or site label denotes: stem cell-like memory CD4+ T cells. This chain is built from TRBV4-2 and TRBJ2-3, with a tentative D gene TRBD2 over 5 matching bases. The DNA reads TGTGCCAGCAGCCAAGATTTGCGAGGGGATACGCAGTATTTT. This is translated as CASSQDLRGDTQYF.